The 28 T cell receptor beta chains below were found in one sample sequenced in a study of TIL therapy for anti-PD-1-resistant metastatic lung cancer. The libraries were made with immunoSEQ v3. The table came from immunoSEQ multiplex PCR; TCRdb's copy has only in-frame clones and leaves some out. The sample has roughly 54,000 clones, around 86% seen once; the top ten hold 2.6%. Time point given: pre-treatment sample, taken before nivolumab and TIL therapy. The starting material was blood, obtained at baseline. The receptor source for this set is a person aged 25 to 85 with non-small cell lung cancer.

The sample holds one count of this clone. The rearrangement joins TRBV27 to TRBJ2-7; 10 nucleotides line up with TRBD2. The V gene end was trimmed by 6 bases and the J gene end by 2 bases; junction bases not matched to a gene: 7. This CDR3 contains 15 residues. Germline V gene sequence: CDR1 MNHEY, CDR2 SMNVEV (reference sequence). CDR3 coding DNA: TGTGCCAGCAGCCCCCTAGCGGGAGCAACCTACGAGCAGTACTTC. Translation: CASSPLAGATYEQYF.

The rearrangement uses TRBV10-2 and TRBJ1-1; TRBD1 matches 9 bases. CDR1 and CDR2 from the germline V gene are WSHSY and SAAADI. With 6 bases clipped from V and 5 bases from J, the junction kept 7 bases outside the gene matches. This CDR3 region has 14 residues. The CDR3 nucleotides read TGCGCCAGCAGGGAACAGGGGGCGCGTACTGAAGCTTTCTTT. It encodes CASREQGARTEAFF.

The chain couples TRBV18 to TRBJ2-3, with D possibly matching TRBD2 (5 bases). The CDR3 runs 13 residues. Germline CDR1 and CDR2: KGHSH and LQKENI. The V and J ends lost 5 bases and 7 bases respectively, with 13 bases between them. CDR3 region: CASSVQRVNTQYF. In DNA, the CDR3 is TGTGCCAGCTCAGTACAGAGGGTTAATACGCAGTATTTT.

This clone was found a few times. The chain carries TRBV5-1 and TRBJ2-3; tentative D call: TRBD2 (5 bases). This CDR3 spans 13 amino acids. Germline CDR1 reads SGHRS; CDR2 reads YFSETQ. Trimming took 0 bases from V and 4 from J, leaving 6 bases between them. CDR3 protein: CASSLGGADTQYF. As DNA, the CDR3 is TGCGCCAGCAGCTTGGGGGGAGCAGATACGCAGTATTTT.

This rearrangement joins TRBV10-1 to TRBJ1-5; D uncertain. Per the germline V gene, CDR1 is WNHNN and CDR2 is SYGVQD (reference sequence). The ends were cut back, 0 bases at V and 2 bases at J, with 5 bases in the middle. This CDR3 is built from 14 residues. The DNA of the CDR3 is TGCGCCAGCAGTGAGTCCGGGCGCAATCAGCCCCAGCATTTT. It yields the protein CASSESGRNQPQHF.

The chain joins TRBV3-1 (or the pseudogene TRBV3-2) to TRBJ2-7; D assignment may be TRBD1 or TRBD2 (7 bases each). Germline CDR1 LGHDT, CDR2 YNNKEL (reference sequence). The CDR3 contains 15 residues. V lost 5 bases and J lost 6, with 20 bases in between. CDR3: CASSFPASGGAEQYF. The DNA of the CDR3 is TGTGCCAGCAGCTTCCCGGCCTCAGGGGGGGCCGAGCAGTACTTC.

V is TRBV5-5 and J is TRBJ1-1, with 8 positions matching TRBD1. This CDR3 has 17 amino acids. Per germline, CDR1 SGHKS and CDR2 YYEKEE (reference sequence). V was pared by 0 bases and J by 4 bases, with 11 bases of the junction left unmatched. The CDR3 here is CASSLGFQGAGITEAFF. As DNA, the CDR3 is TGTGCCAGCAGCTTGGGATTTCAGGGGGCTGGGATCACTGAAGCTTTCTTT.

V usage is TRBV30 and J usage is TRBJ2-7; tentative D call: TRBD2 (6 bases). The germline V gene encodes CDR1 GTSNPN and CDR2 SVGIG (reference sequence). V was trimmed by 8 bases and J by 5 bases, leaving 13 bases between them. CDR3 size: 11 residues. CDR3 region: CAVRGVNEQYF. CDR3 nucleotides: TGTGCCGTACGCGGGGTCAACGAGCAGTACTTC. Looking up the rest from reference TRBV30 and TRBJ2-7 gives the full variable domain: SQTIHQWPATLVQPVGSPLSLECTVEGTSNPNLYWYRQAAGRGLQLLFYSVGIGQISSEVPQNLSASRPQDRQFILSSKKLLLSDSGFYLCAVRGVNEQYFGPGTRLTVT.

This chain uses TRBV10-3 with TRBJ2-7; no definite D call. Germline V gene sequence: CDR1 ENHRY, CDR2 SYGVKD. Trimming cost V 4 bases and J 6 bases, with 7 bases left between them. The CDR3 consists of 11 residues. The CDR3 DNA follows: TGTGCCATCAGTGGGGAAACCGAGCAGTACTTC. As protein: CAISGETEQYF.

This chain links TRBV2 with TRBJ2-1; D call uncertain. The CDR3 has 13 amino acids. From germline, CDR1 is SNHLY and CDR2 FYNNEI. Trimming shortened V by 7 bases and J by 4 bases, and 11 bases separated the two germline ends. CDR3 sequence: CASKVSVYNEQFF. For the CDR3, the DNA is TGTGCCAGCAAGGTGAGCGTTTACAATGAGCAGTTCTTC.

The chain employs TRBV5-1 and TRBJ1-1; possible D gene TRBD1, 5 bases. The V end lost 2 bases, the J end lost 0 bases, and 8 bases lay between the germline ends. Germline loops: CDR1 SGHRS, CDR2 YFSETQ. CDR3 size: 14 residues. The CDR3 region is CASSFRGVNTEAFF. The CDR3 nucleotides read TGCGCCAGCAGCTTTCGGGGGGTGAACACTGAAGCTTTCTTT.

This chain joins TRBV12-3 or TRBV12-4 and TRBJ2-7, with no clear D. V was cut by 1 base and J by 1 base, with 5 bases left in between. The CDR3 runs to 13 residues. As DNA, the CDR3 is TGTGCCAGCAGTTTAGACGGTTCCTACGAGCAGTACTTC. Its translation: CASSLDGSYEQYF.

The chain uses TRBV5-3 and TRBJ1-2; D is unresolved. TRBV5-3 counts as an open reading frame of uncertain function. V lost 5 bases, J lost 0 bases, and 20 bases lay in between. The CDR3 spans 17 residues. CDR3 protein: CARSNRVSATSNYGYTF. CDR3 in DNA: TGTGCCAGAAGTAATCGGGTGAGCGCAACTTCTAACTATGGCTACACCTTC.

J is TRBJ1-1 and V is TRBV6-5, with 7 bases that match TRBD1. Germline V CDR1 and CDR2: MNHEY, SVGAGI. The trim removed 7 bases at V and 1 base at J, leaving 3 bases unmatched. The CDR3 is 13 amino acids. The CDR3 DNA is TGTGCCAGCACCGGGACAGCGAACACTGAAGCTTTCTTT. This codes for CASTGTANTEAFF.

The CDR3 reads CASSYGASGNTIYF. The CDR3 bases are TGTGCCAGCAGTTACGGGGCATCTGGAAACACCATATATTTT. The rearrangement joins TRBV6-5 to TRBJ1-3, with D possibly matching TRBD1 (5 bases). The ends were cut back, 2 bases at V and 1 base at J, with 6 bases in the middle. Per germline, CDR1 MNHEY and CDR2 SVGAGI. CDR3 length: 14 amino acids.

The CDR3 nucleotides are TGTGCCAGCAGCTTAAATTTGGGCGGGAGTGCGGATACGCAGTATTTT. This translates into CASSLNLGGSADTQYF. The chain recombines TRBV7-3 with TRBJ2-3; 7 bases match TRBD2. Unmatched junction bases numbered 10, after V lost 1 base and J lost 6 bases. The germline gives CDR1 SGHTA, CDR2 FQGTGA. This CDR3 region has 16 residues.

This rearrangement joins TRBV7-8 to TRBJ1-3; the match to TRBD1 covers 8 bases. V lost 0 bases and J lost 2; bases outside the gene matches: 6. CDR1 and CDR2 from the germline V gene are SGHVS and FQNEAQ. This CDR3 has 17 amino acids. The CDR3: CASSLARQGKTGNTIYF. The CDR3 nucleotides are TGTGCCAGCAGCTTAGCCCGACAGGGGAAGACTGGAAACACCATATATTTT.

The chain employs TRBV6-6 and TRBJ1-2; D not certain. Trimming cost V 5 bases and J 8 bases, with 18 bases left between them. There are 14 residues in the CDR3. CDR1 is MNHNY and CDR2 is SVGAGI in the germline V gene (reference sequence). The CDR3 coding sequence is TGTGCCAGCAGTCCAGGACCTGGAGGCGGAGGCTACACCTTC. Its protein is CASSPGPGGGGYTF.

J is TRBJ2-7 and V is TRBV11-2; D is unresolved. Germline CDR1 SGHAT, CDR2 FQNNGV. V shed 5 bases and J shed 4 bases, with 9 bases lying between them. There are 12 residues in the CDR3. The CDR3 DNA is TGTGCCAGCAGCCCCCATACATACGAGCAGTACTTC. Protein product: CASSPHTYEQYF.

The chain uses TRBV28 and TRBJ2-7; 8 bases line up with TRBD2. The CDR3 is 15 amino acids. V dropped 5 bases and J dropped 4; count of bases not matched to a gene: 10. CDR1 and CDR2 (germline): MDHEN, SYDVKM. CDR3 nucleotide sequence: TGTGCCAGCAGTCCTAGAGCGGGAGACGGGTACGAGCAGTACTTC. This sequence encodes CASSPRAGDGYEQYF.

The J gene is TRBJ2-6, the V gene TRBV27, with TRBD2 as a possible D gene (5 bases). V was cut by 8 bases and J by 0 bases, with 11 bases left in between. The CDR3 is made up of 15 amino acids. Per germline, CDR1 MNHEY and CDR2 SMNVEV (reference sequence). CDR3 bases: TGTGCCAGCGAGAGCGGCACCTCTGGGGCCAACGTCCTGACTTTC. Residues: CASESGTSGANVLTF. The full variable domain, in which reference TRBV27 and TRBJ2-6 provide the parts outside the CDR3, is EAQVTQNPRYLITVTGKKLTVTCSQNMNHEYMSWYRQDPGLGLRQIYYSMNVEVTDKGDVPEGYKVSRKEKRNFPLILESPSPNQTSLYFCASESGTSGANVLTFGAGSRLTVL.

About this clone: A read error may account for a junction end that differs from germline. V gene TRBV5-1 combines with J gene TRBJ2-1; possibly TRBD1 for D (6 bases). In germline, CDR1 is SGHRS, CDR2 YFSETQ. This CDR3 has 15 amino acids. In DNA form, the CDR3 reads TGCGCCAGCACCTTGGCAGGGGAAAGCTGGGATGAGCAGTTCTTC. This gives the protein CASTLAGESWDEQFF.

The chain uses TRBV6-5 and TRBJ1-1; D remains unclear. V lost 0 bases and J lost 8, with 4 bases in between. From germline, CDR1 is MNHEY and CDR2 SVGAGI. The length of the CDR3 is 11 residues. CDR3 nucleotide sequence: TGTGCCAGCAGTTACTCTGGAGAAGCTTTCTTT. Its protein product is CASSYSGEAFF.

The chain carries TRBV5-6 and TRBJ2-7, with unresolved D. The CDR3 consists of 12 residues. CDR1 is SGHDT, CDR2 YYEEEE, per germline. V lost 4 bases and J lost 9, with 14 bases in between. The CDR3 here is CASSLLDLRQYF. The CDR3 DNA reads as TGTGCCAGCAGCCTACTGGACCTACGGCAGTACTTC.

CDR3: CASSLDGSPGEPQHF. The DNA for the CDR3 is TGTGCCAGCAGCTTGGATGGGTCCCCGGGGGAGCCCCAGCATTTT. This rearrangement joins TRBV5-8 to TRBJ1-5, with D possibly matching TRBD1 (5 bases). Trimming took off 0 bases at V and 8 bases at J, with 15 bases between the two ends. Germline V gene data show CDR1 as SGHTS and CDR2 as YDEGEE. This CDR3 contains 15 residues. The full variable domain, its missing parts supplied by reference TRBV5-8 and TRBJ1-5, is EAGVTQSPTHLIKTRGQQATLRCSPISGHTSVYWYQQALGLGLQFLLWYDEGEERNRGNFPPRFSGRQFPNYSSELNVNALELEDSALYLCASSLDGSPGEPQHFGDGTRLSIL.

This clone showed up just a few times. The chain couples TRBV10-1 to TRBJ2-7; D possibly corresponds to TRBD2 (5 bases). Trimming pared 0 bases from V and 6 bases from J, leaving 15 bases between. Per germline, CDR1 WNHNN and CDR2 SYGVQD (reference sequence). The CDR3 is 15 amino acids. This chain's CDR3 is CASSESTQVGSEQYF. The CDR3 bases are TGCGCCAGCAGTGAGTCGACTCAGGTGGGGAGCGAGCAGTACTTC.

In the case of this clone: At the DNA level, this CDR3 is encoded by other sequences in the same sample as well. The chain uses TRBV12-5 and TRBJ1-3; D remains ambiguous. Germline loops: CDR1 LGHNT, CDR2 FRNRAP. V was pared by 1 base and J by 0 bases, with 7 bases between. This CDR3 spans 15 amino acids. This CDR3 is CASGLGSGSGNTIYF. CDR3 nucleotides: TGTGCTAGTGGTTTGGGATCGGGCTCTGGAAACACCATATATTTT.

The rearrangement uses TRBV27 and TRBJ1-1; TRBD1 aligns across 10 bases. V shed 0 bases, J shed 7 bases, and the junction held 2 bases outside the gene matches. Germline CDR1 and CDR2: MNHEY and SMNVEV (reference sequence). The CDR3 totals 14 residues. CDR3 coding DNA: TGTGCCAGCAGTTTATCATGGGACAGGGGTGAAGCTTTCTTT. Translation gives CASSLSWDRGEAFF.